These T cell receptor beta chains were read from a single sample in a study of T cells expressing NK-cell markers. One entry per CDR3 protein, without DNA, is what TCRdb gives after re-calling the 5' RACE reads. This table lists about 410,000 distinct CDR3 sequences. The sequenced sample consisted of blood T cells: a sorted CD56 or NKG2C T cell subset, CD4+ or CD8+ T cells, or bulk PBMC T cells (not recorded which). Every receptor here comes from a woman aged 45 to 65 in good health. Both conserved end residues are part of each CDR3. The order of the fields is J gene, V gene, CDR3 protein.

TRBJ2-5 | TRBV20-1 | CSARDTRGTGTQYF
TRBJ1-6 | TRBV12-5 | CASGFDNSPLHF
TRBJ2-5 | TRBV12-3/TRBV12-4 | CASSLVASGTSKTQYF
TRBJ1-3 | TRBV12-3/TRBV12-4 | CASSFGALGGNTIYF
TRBJ2-2 | TRBV20-1 | CSASGLAGVGELFF
TRBJ2-4 | TRBV5-1 | CASSLESELAKNIQYF
TRBJ1-6 | TRBV12-3/TRBV12-4 | CASSNEGQGLANSPLHF
TRBJ1-6 | TRBV7-6 | CASSPGGDYSPLHF
TRBJ1-3 | TRBV29-1 | CSVEYGGNTIYF
TRBJ2-7 | TRBV29-1 | CSARDGGREQYF
TRBJ1-5 | TRBV24-1 | CATSDPNRANQPQHF
TRBJ1-1 | TRBV5-1 | CASSPGSGHMNTEAFF
TRBJ2-2 | TRBV12-3/TRBV12-4 | CASRPLILNGELFF
TRBJ1-6 | TRBV20-1 | CSASQGINSPLHF
TRBJ2-7 | TRBV6-5 | CASAAGGEQYF
TRBJ1-5 | TRBV5-1 | CASSLRTGLVPQHF
TRBJ2-5 | TRBV7-2 | CASSLGWGLAGGGVETQYF
TRBJ2-1 | TRBV29-1 | CSVATSGVNNEQFF
TRBJ2-5 | TRBV5-1 | CASRQMARPQETQYF
TRBJ2-1 | TRBV5-1 | CASSLVRRGGDYEQFF
TRBJ2-1 | TRBV6-5 | CASSSLANRVDNEQFF
TRBJ2-2 | TRBV7-9 | CASRGTSGRGGELFF
TRBJ1-1 | TRBV5-1 | CASSLNLRETEAFF
TRBJ2-5 | TRBV4-2 | CASSHGTSGPQETQYF
TRBJ2-4 | TRBV6-1 | CASSEAGPYRPLAKNIQYF
TRBJ2-2 | TRBV4-2 | CASSQAASGSLSGELFF
TRBJ1-2 | TRBV29-1 | CSVEVGQSYLGYTF
TRBJ1-5 | TRBV12-3/TRBV12-4 | CATGSVGQPQHF
TRBJ2-5 | TRBV27 | CASSDGTVYRETQYF
TRBJ2-7 | TRBV5-1 | CASSLSQGSYEQYF
TRBJ2-7 | TRBV6-5 | CASSYVPGQGSQYF
TRBJ2-1 | TRBV9 | CASSLTGTSSYNEQFF
TRBJ1-2 | TRBV6-1 | CASSDTGLRGYTF
TRBJ1-2 | TRBV5-1 | CASSLWGQEKVGDYGYTF
TRBJ2-1 | TRBV5-5 | CASRDGRGEQFF
TRBJ2-3 | TRBV19 | CASSFRRATDTQYF
TRBJ2-3 | TRBV20-1 | CSGQAAADTQYF
TRBJ2-7 | TRBV24-1 | CATSDAGAGYEQYF
TRBJ1-6 | TRBV19 | CEPPGQYNSPLHF
TRBJ1-3 | TRBV2 | CASQTGPNTIYF
TRBJ1-1 | TRBV7-9 | CASSSTGGSMQLAFF
TRBJ2-1 | TRBV29-1 | CSVTGRNEQFF
TRBJ2-5 | TRBV3-1 | CASSQVQKETQYF
TRBJ2-3 | TRBV30 | CAGGRREADTQYF
TRBJ2-7 | TRBV3-1 | CASSQSSAYEQYF
TRBJ2-1 | TRBV12-3/TRBV12-4 | CASRFGTPHSEQFF
TRBJ1-2 | TRBV20-1 | CSANLAGGVPYGYTF
TRBJ2-4 | TRBV2 | CASRDSWAKNIQYF
TRBJ2-1 | TRBV13 | CASRLGTSGRNEQFF
TRBJ1-2 | TRBV6-2/TRBV6-3 | CASSSVRDRDNYGYTF
TRBJ1-5 | TRBV12-5 | CASGLVQVGNQPQHF
TRBJ2-7 | TRBV10-3 | CAIKTGQSYEQYF
TRBJ1-1 | TRBV28 | CASSSPGGRNTEAFF
TRBJ2-5 | TRBV12-3/TRBV12-4 | CASSSDRGHRETQYF
TRBJ2-3 | TRBV29-1 | CSAGPSDTQYF
TRBJ2-5 | TRBV24-1 | CATSEPRPGLKETQYF
TRBJ2-1 | TRBV9 | CASTLAGGTGEQFF
TRBJ2-7 | TRBV30 | CAWSDPARSYEQYF
TRBJ1-2 | TRBV4-1 | CASSHGLSRLMYGYTF